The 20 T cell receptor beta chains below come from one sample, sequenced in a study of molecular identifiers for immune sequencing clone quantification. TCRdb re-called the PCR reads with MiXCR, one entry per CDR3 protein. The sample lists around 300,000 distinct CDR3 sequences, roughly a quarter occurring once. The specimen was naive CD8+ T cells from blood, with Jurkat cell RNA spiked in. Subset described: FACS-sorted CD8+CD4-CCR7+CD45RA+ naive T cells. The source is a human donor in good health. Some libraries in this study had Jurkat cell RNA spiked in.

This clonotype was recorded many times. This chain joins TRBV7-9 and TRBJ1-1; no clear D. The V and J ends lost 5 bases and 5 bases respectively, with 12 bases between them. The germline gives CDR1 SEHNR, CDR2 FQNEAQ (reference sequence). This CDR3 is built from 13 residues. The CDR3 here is CASSEDGLTEAFF. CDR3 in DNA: TGTGCCAGCAGCGAAGATGGTTTGACTGAAGCTTTCTTT.

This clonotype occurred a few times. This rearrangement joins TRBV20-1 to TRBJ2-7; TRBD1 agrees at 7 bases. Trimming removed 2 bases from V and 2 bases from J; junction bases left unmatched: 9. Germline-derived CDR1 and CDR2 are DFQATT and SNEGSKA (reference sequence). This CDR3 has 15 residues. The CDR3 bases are TGCAGTGCTAGATCCAAAAGGGACAGTACCTACGAGCAGTACTTC. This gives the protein CSARSKRDSTYEQYF.

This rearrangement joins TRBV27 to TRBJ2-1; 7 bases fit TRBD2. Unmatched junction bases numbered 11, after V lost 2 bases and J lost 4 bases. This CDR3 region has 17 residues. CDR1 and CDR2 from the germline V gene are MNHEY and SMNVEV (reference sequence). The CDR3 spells CASSLRVAGPDYNEQFF. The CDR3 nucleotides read TGTGCCAGCAGTTTAAGGGTAGCGGGCCCAGATTACAATGAGCAGTTCTTC.

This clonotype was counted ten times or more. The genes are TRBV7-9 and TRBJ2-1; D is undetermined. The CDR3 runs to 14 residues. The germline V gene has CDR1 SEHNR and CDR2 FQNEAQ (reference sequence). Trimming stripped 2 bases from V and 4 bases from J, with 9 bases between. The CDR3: CASSLTTDYNEQFF. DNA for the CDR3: TGTGCCAGCAGCTTAACGACTGATTACAATGAGCAGTTCTTC. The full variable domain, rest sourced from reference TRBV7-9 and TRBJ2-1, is DTGVSQNPRHKITKRGQNVTFRCDPISEHNRLYWYRQTLGQGPEFLTYFQNEAQLEKSRLLSDRFSAERPKGSFSTLEIQRTEQGDSAMYLCASSLTTDYNEQFFGPGTRLTVL.

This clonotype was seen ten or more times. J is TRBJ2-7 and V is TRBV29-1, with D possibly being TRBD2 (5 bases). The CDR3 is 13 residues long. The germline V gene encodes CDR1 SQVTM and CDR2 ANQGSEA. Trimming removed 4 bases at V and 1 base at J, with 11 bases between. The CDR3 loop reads CSVGARGSYEQYF. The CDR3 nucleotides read TGCAGCGTTGGGGCCCGAGGGTCCTACGAGCAGTACTTC.

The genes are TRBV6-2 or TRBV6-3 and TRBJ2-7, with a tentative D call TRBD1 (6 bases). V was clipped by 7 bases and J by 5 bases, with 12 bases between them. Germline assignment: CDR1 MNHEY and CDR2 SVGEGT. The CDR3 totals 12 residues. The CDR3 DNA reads TGTGCCAGCAACCCGACAGGCAACGAGCAGTACTTC. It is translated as CASNPTGNEQYF.

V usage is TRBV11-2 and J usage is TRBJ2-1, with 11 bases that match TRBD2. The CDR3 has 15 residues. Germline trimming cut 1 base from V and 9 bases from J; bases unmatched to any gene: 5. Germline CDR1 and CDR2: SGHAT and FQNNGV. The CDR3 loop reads CASSLVLAGVGEQFF. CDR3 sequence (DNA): TGTGCCAGCAGCTTAGTACTAGCGGGAGTCGGTGAGCAGTTCTTC.

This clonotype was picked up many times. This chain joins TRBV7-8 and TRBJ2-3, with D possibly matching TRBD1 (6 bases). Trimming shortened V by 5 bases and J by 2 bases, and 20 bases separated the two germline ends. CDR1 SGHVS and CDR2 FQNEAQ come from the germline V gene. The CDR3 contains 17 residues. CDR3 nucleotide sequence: TGTGCCAGCAGCCTTGGTGCAGGGGTTGGAGTCACAGATACGCAGTATTTT. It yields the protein CASSLGAGVGVTDTQYF.

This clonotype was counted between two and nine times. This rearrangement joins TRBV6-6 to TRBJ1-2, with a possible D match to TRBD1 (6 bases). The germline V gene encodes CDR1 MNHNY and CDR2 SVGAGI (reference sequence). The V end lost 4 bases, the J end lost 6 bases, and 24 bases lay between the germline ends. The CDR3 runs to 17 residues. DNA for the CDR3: TGTGCCAGCAGTTCTCCGGGGGGGCCTAGAGTGTGGGATGGCTACACCTTC. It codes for CASSSPGGPRVWDGYTF.

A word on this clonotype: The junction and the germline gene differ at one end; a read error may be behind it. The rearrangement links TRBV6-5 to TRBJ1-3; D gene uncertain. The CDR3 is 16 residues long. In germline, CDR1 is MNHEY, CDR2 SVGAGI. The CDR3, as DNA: TGTGCCAGCAGTTACTCGACTTTCCTCTCTGGAAACACCATGTATTTT. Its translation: CASSYSTFLSGNTMYF.

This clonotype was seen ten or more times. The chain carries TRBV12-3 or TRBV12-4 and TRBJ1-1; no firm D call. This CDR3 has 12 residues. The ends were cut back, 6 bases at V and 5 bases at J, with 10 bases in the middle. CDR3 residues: CASSQRRTEAFF. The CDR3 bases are TGTGCCAGCAGCCAAAGGAGGACTGAAGCTTTCTTT.

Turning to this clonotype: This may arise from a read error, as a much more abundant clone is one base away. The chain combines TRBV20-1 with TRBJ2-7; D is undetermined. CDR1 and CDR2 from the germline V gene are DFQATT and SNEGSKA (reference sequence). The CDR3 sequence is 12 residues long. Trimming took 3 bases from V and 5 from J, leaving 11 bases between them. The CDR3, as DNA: TGCAGTGCTAGGTCTCGGCCCCACGAGCAGTACTTC. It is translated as CSARSRPHEQYF.

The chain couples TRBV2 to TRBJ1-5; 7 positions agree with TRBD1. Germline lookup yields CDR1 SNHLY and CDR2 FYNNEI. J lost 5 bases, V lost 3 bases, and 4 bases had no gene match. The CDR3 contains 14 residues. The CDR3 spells CASSDNRGYQPQHF. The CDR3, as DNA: TGTGCCAGCAGTGATAACAGGGGATATCAGCCCCAGCATTTT.

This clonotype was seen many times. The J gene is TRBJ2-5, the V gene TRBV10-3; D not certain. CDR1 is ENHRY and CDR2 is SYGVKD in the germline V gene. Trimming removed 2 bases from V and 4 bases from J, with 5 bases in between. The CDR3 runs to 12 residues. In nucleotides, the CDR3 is TGTGCCATCAGTGAGAACATAGAGACCCAGTACTTC. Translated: CAISENIETQYF.

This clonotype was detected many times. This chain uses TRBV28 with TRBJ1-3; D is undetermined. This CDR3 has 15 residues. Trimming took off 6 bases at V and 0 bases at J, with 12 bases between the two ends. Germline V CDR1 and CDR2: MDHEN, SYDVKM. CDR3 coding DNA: TGTGCCAGCAGGATAGGAAGGAGCTCTGGAAACACCATATATTTT. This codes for CASRIGRSSGNTIYF.

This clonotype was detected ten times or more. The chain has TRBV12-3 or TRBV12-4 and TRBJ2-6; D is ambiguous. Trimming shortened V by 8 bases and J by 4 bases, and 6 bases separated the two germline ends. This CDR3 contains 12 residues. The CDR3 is CASPSGANVLTF. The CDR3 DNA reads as TGTGCCAGCCCCTCGGGGGCCAACGTCCTGACTTTC.

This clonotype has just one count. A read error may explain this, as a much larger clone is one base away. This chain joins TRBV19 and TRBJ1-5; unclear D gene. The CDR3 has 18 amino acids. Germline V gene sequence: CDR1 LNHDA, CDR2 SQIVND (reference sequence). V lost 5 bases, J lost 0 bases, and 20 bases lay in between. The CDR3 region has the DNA TGTGCCAGTAGTTCGATAGACACGTTGCTATATAGCAATCAGCCCCAGCATTTT. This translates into CASSSIDTLLYSNQPQHF.

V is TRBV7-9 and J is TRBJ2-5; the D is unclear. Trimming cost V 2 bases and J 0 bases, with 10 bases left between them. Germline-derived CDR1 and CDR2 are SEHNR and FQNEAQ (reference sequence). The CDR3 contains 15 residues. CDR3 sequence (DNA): TGTGCCAGCAGCTTACTACGGCAGAACCAAGAGACCCAGTACTTC. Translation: CASSLLRQNQETQYF. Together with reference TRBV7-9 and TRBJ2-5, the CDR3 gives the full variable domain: DTGVSQNPRHKITKRGQNVTFRCDPISEHNRLYWYRQTLGQGPEFLTYFQNEAQLEKSRLLSDRFSAERPKGSFSTLEIQRTEQGDSAMYLCASSLLRQNQETQYFGPGTRLLVL.

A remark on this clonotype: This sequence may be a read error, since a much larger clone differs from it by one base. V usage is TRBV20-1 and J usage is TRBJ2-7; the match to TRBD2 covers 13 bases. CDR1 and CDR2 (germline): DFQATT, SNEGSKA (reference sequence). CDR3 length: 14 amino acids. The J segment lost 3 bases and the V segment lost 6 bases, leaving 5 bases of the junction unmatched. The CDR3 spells CSARTSGSRYEQYF. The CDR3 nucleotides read TGCAGTGCCCGGACTAGCGGGAGTCGCTACGAGCAGTACTTC.

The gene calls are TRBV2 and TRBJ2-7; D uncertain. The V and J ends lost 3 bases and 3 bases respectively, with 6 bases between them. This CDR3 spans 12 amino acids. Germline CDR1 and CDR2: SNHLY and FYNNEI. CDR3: CASSDPIYEQYF. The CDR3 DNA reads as TGTGCCAGCAGTGATCCGATCTACGAGCAGTACTTC.